Reported below is one T cell receptor (beta chain). No antigen is known for it. The sample originates from a study of cytomegalovirus exposure and HLA in healthy donors. Trimming took off 2 bases at V and 1 base at J, with 9 bases between the two ends. The germline V gene has CDR1 SGHRS and CDR2 YFSETQ. CDR3 length equals 14 residues. Points from the study as a whole: The authors later linked a missense DCLRE1C variant to TCR beta V- and J-gene trimming. Presence/absence analysis assumed near-uniform sequencing depth across donors. Available immune exposure information covered CMV serostatus only. Among TCR sequences, most were rare, though some public TCRs appeared in many donors.

PCR involved 60 Vbeta and 13 Jbeta primers. The table came from immunoSEQ multiplex PCR; TCRdb's copy has only in-frame clones and leaves some out. The sample records some 100,000 clones, 79% being singletons. Material for sequencing was PBMCs. This clonotype was obtained from a male donor in good health and CMV-seropositive. The V gene is TRBV5-1, the J gene TRBJ1-1; unclear D gene. This chain's CDR3 is CASSFNGENTEAFF. In DNA form, the CDR3 reads TGCGCCAGCAGCTTTAACGGGGAGAACACTGAAGCTTTCTTT.